These T cell receptor beta chains were read from a single sample in a study of blood T cells in healthy people across ages. Each CDR3 protein is one row after TCRdb ran MiXCR on the 5' RACE reads. This sample yields 600,000 to 800,000 distinct CDR3 sequences, of which approximately 21% are seen a single time; approximately 3.7% belongs to the top ten. The material sequenced was blood. The source is an older man in good health. Both conserved end residues are part of each CDR3. Each record gives: V gene, J gene, clone size, D gene, CDR3 DNA, CDR3 protein. The D gene is left open where the match is weak. Size tells how often a clone was seen (once, few, many) or the class of an expanded clone, and some rows leave it out.

v_call: TRBV6-1
j_call: TRBJ2-1
clone_size: NA
d_call: TRBD1
cdr3_nt: TGTGCCAGCAGCAGAACAGGGGCCGGTAGCTCCTACAATGAGCAGTTCTTC
cdr3_aa: CASSRTGAGSSYNEQFF

v_call: TRBV12-3/TRBV12-4
j_call: TRBJ1-5
clone_size: few
d_call: NA
cdr3_nt: TGTGCCAGCAGTTTTTCTCCGGGGACTGGCAATCAGCCCCAGCATTTT
cdr3_aa: CASSFSPGTGNQPQHF

v_call: TRBV5-6
j_call: TRBJ2-5
clone_size: NA
d_call: NA
cdr3_nt: TGTGCCAGCAGCTTGACACAGGACGCCAAGACCCAGTACTTC
cdr3_aa: CASSLTQDAKTQYF

v_call: TRBV7-2
j_call: TRBJ2-5
clone_size: NA
d_call: TRBD1
cdr3_nt: TGTGCCAGCAGCTTACGTGACAGGGGCTACGATAAGGAGACCCAGTACTTC
cdr3_aa: CASSLRDRGYDKETQYF

v_call: TRBV6-2/TRBV6-3
j_call: TRBJ1-5
clone_size: NA
d_call: NA
cdr3_nt: TGTGCCAGCAGTTACGAGGGGGGCTGGAACAATCAGCCCCAGCATTTT
cdr3_aa: CASSYEGGWNNQPQHF

v_call: TRBV12-3/TRBV12-4
j_call: TRBJ2-2
clone_size: NA
d_call: NA
cdr3_nt: TGTGCCAGCAGTTTATTGGGGGACACCGGGGAGCTGTTTTTT
cdr3_aa: CASSLLGDTGELFF

v_call: TRBV20-1
j_call: TRBJ1-2
clone_size: NA
d_call: TRBD1
cdr3_nt: TGCAGTGCAAGAGCGACAGGGAGTAACTATGGCTACACCTTC
cdr3_aa: CSARATGSNYGYTF

v_call: TRBV5-1
j_call: TRBJ2-7
clone_size: NA
d_call: NA
cdr3_nt: TGCGCCAGCAGCTCCGACGCAGCGCTCTCCGAGCAGTACTTC
cdr3_aa: CASSSDAALSEQYF

v_call: TRBV14
j_call: TRBJ2-4
clone_size: NA
d_call: NA
cdr3_nt: TGTGCCAGCAGCCAATCGGGAATAATGAGGGGAAACATTCAGTACTTC
cdr3_aa: CASSQSGIMRGNIQYF

v_call: TRBV29-1
j_call: TRBJ2-4
clone_size: NA
d_call: NA
cdr3_nt: TGCAGCGTTGAGGAGACAGGGGGACTAGCTTTGAACATTCAGTACTTC
cdr3_aa: CSVEETGGLALNIQYF

v_call: TRBV6-1
j_call: TRBJ2-1
clone_size: few
d_call: TRBD2
cdr3_nt: TGTGCCAGCACACGAATCTCCGGGACTAGCGGTTACAATGAGCAGTTCTTC
cdr3_aa: CASTRISGTSGYNEQFF

v_call: TRBV6-5
j_call: TRBJ2-1
clone_size: few
d_call: TRBD2
cdr3_nt: TGTGCCAGCAGTTACGTTACTAGCGGGAGAGGTTCCTACAATGAGCAGTTCTTC
cdr3_aa: CASSYVTSGRGSYNEQFF